The 2 T cell receptor beta chains below were found in one sample sequenced in a study of blood T cells in healthy people across ages. A J-beta primer mix and a sample-barcoded 5' primer were used in a second PCR of about 7 to 12 cycles. One entry per CDR3 protein results from TCRdb running MiXCR on the 5' RACE reads. The table records around 850,000 distinct CDR3 sequences, around 36% of them present only once. The sequenced sample consisted of blood. Receptors were obtained from a man younger than 35 in good health.

Concerning this clonotype itself: One base away lies a much larger clone, so this may be a sequencing read error. The chain is built from TRBV4-3 and TRBJ2-5; the D is unclear. The J call may be in error: the DNA end matches TRBJ2-1 better. There are 13 residues in the CDR3. CDR1 and CDR2 from the germline V gene are LGHNA and YSLEER. The DNA for the CDR3 is TGCGCCAGCAGCCAACGGACCCAAGAGACCCAGTTCTTC. It is translated as CASSQRTQETQFF.

Comments on this clonotype: Just one base apart from a much larger clone, this may be a read error. This chain joins TRBV12-3 or TRBV12-4 and TRBJ2-1; D is unresolved. CDR3 length: 13 amino acids. V dropped 7 bases and J dropped 4 bases, with 11 bases sitting between them. The DNA for the CDR3 is TGTGCCAGCATTCCAGAAACTTACAATGAGCAGTTCTTC. The encoded protein is CASIPETYNEQFF.